The sequence of this T cell receptor (beta chain) was determined in a study of blood T cells in healthy people across ages. The ends lost 3 bases at V and 1 base at J; junction bases unmatched: 5. This CDR3 region has 16 residues. Germline-derived CDR1 and CDR2 are KGHDR and SFDVKD. Study-wide results and limits: CMV status of donors was not determined, possibly confounding expanded clonotype changes. Diversity of TCR beta per million T cells declined in a roughly linear way with age.

A second about 7 to 11 cycle PCR used barcoded and J-beta primers. Each CDR3 protein gets one entry after TCRdb re-called the 5' RACE reads with MiXCR. The data contain roughly 860,000 distinct CDR3 sequences, 62% of them seen just once; the ten biggest clones take up roughly 26%. Only one count was recorded for this clonotype. Its antigen is as yet unknown. This clonotype was obtained from a man aged 25-45 years in good health. The sample was blood. J is TRBJ2-3 and V is TRBV24-1; TRBD1 matches at 8 bases. The CDR3 sequence is CATSDPSDRGTDTQYF. The CDR3 coding sequence is TGTGCCACCAGTGATCCATCGGACAGGGGCACAGATACGCAGTATTTT.